This T cell receptor (beta chain) was sequenced for a study of Ad26.COV2.S vaccination and SARS-CoV-2 variants. Overall study findings and caveats: The study found similar non-spike TCR breadth in vaccine and placebo recipients.

CDR3 size: 16 residues. V dropped 6 bases and J dropped 5 bases, with 22 bases sitting between them. Germline CDR1 MDHEN, CDR2 SYDVKM. This clone was detected a few times. The antigen remains unidentified. Treatment denoted: roughly 19 received Ad26.COV2.S at low or high dose, single or two shots; roughly 5 received placebo; per-sample allocation not given. Sampling was performed 63 days after the first vaccine or placebo injection. Some clones are missing from TCRdb's copy, which holds only in-frame ones; the method was immunoSEQ multiplex PCR. The sample records about 480,000 clones, roughly 89% being singletons.

The receptor was isolated from a person aged 18-60 years who received the Ad26.COV2.S COVID-19 vaccine or a placebo. Sequences were derived from peripheral blood, sampled in a trial of Ad26.COV2.S vaccine versus placebo. The chain couples TRBV28 to TRBJ1-2, with D tentatively TRBD1 (6 bases). In nucleotides, the CDR3 is TGTGCCAGCAGCACCGGGACACCAAGACTTTCGTATGGCTACACCTTC. This gives the protein CASSTGTPRLSYGYTF.